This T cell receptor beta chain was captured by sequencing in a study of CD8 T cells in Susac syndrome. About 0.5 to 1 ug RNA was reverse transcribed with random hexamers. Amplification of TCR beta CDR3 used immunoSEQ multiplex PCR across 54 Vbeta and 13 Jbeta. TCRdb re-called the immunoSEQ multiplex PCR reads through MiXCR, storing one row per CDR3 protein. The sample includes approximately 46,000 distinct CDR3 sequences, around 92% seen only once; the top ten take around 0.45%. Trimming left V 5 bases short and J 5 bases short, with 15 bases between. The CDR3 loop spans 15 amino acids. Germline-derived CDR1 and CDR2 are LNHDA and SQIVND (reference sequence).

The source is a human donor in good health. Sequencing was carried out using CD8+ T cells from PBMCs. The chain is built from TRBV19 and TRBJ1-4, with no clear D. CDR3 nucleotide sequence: TGTGCCAGTAGTCAAACAGAGTATTCGAATGAAAAACTGTTTTTT. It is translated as CASSQTEYSNEKLFF.